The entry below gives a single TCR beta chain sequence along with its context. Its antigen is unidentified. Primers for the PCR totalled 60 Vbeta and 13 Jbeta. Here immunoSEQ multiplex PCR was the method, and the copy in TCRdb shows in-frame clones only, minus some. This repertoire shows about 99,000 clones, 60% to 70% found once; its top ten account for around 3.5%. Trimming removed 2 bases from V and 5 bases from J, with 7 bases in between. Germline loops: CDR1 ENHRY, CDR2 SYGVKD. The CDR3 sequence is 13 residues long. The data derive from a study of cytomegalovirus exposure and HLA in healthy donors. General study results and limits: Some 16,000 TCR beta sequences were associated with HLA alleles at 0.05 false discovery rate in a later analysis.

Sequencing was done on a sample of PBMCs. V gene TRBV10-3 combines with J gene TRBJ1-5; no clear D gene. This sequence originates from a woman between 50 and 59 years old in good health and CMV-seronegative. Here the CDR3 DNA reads TGTGCCATCAGTGAGAATAGTGATCAGCCCCAGCATTTT. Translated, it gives CAISENSDQPQHF.